The clone carrying this TCR beta chain occurred many times. The data derive from a study of T cells after yellow fever vaccination. Study details: Where fractions had low cell numbers, libraries were prepared from them with the SMART-Seq v4 Ultra Low Input RNA kit.

V dropped 5 bases and J dropped 5 bases, with 19 bases sitting between them. The CDR3 consists of 15 residues. The germline CDR1 and CDR2 sequences are MNHEY and SVGAGI. 5'RACE template switching added a universal primer site and UMIs to TCR cDNA. TCRdb redid the calling of the 5' RACE reads with MiXCR, one entry per CDR3 protein. The sample yields approximately 110,000 distinct CDR3 sequences, 8.4% seen once. This chain uses TRBV6-5 with TRBJ2-7; possibly TRBD1 for D (5 bases). This clonotype was obtained from a man aged 25-45 years who received the YFV17D yellow fever vaccine. The source material was CD8+ T cells sorted from PBMCs, sampled 45 days after the yellow fever booster vaccination. CDR3 region: CASSPLPVQGHEQYF. In DNA, the CDR3 is TGTGCCAGCAGTCCCTTACCAGTCCAGGGCCACGAGCAGTACTTC.